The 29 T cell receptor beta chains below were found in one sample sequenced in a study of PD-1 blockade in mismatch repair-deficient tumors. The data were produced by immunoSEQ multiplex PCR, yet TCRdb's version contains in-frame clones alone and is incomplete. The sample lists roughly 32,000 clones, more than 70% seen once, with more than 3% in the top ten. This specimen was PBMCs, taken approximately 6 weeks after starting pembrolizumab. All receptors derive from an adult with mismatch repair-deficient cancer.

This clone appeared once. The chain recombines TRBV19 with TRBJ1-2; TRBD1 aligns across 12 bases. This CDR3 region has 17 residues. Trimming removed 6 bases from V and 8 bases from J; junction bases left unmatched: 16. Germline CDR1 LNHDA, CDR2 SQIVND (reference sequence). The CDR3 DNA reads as TGTGCCAGTAGGCAACCTCCGGGACAGGGGGCTAGAGGCGGCTACACCTTC. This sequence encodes CASRQPPGQGARGGYTF.

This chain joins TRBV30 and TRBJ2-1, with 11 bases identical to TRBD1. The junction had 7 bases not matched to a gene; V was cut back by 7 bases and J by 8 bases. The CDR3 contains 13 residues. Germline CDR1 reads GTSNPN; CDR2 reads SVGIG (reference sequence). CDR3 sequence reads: CALGQGVGDEQFF. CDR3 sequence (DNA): TGTGCCTTGGGACAGGGGGTAGGTGATGAGCAGTTCTTC.

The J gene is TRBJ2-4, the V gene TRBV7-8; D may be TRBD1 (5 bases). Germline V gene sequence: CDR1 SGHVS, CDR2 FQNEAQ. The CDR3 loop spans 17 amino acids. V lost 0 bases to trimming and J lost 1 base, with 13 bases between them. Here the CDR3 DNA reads TGTGCCAGCAGCTTAGCTACCACTCGACAGGCCAAAAACATTCAGTACTTC. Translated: CASSLATTRQAKNIQYF. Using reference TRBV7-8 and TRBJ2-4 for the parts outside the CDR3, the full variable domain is GAGVSQSPRYKVAKRGQDVALRCDPISGHVSLFWYQQALGQGPEFLTYFQNEAQLDKSGLPSDRFFAERPEGSVSTLKIQRTQQEDSAVYLCASSLATTRQAKNIQYFGAGTRLSVL.

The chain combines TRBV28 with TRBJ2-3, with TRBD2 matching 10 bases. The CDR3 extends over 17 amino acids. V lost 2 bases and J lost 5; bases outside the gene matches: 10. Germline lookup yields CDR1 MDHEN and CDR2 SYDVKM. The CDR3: CASSLTLAGVRVDTQYF. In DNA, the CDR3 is TGTGCCAGCAGTTTAACGCTAGCGGGAGTTAGAGTAGATACGCAGTATTTT.

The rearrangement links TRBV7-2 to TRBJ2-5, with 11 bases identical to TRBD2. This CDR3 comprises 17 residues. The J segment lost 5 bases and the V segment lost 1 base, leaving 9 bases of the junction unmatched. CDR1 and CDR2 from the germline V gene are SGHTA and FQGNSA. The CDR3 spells CASSLGYSGRARETQYF. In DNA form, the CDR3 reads TGTGCCAGCAGCTTAGGGTATAGCGGGAGGGCCCGGGAGACCCAGTACTTC.

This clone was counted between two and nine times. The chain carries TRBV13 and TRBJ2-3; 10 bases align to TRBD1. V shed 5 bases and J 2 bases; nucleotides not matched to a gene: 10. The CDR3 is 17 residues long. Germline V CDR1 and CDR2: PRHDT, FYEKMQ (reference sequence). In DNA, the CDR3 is TGTGCCAGCAGCCCTCCCCGGGACAGGGGATCCACAGATACGCAGTATTTT. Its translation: CASSPPRDRGSTDTQYF.

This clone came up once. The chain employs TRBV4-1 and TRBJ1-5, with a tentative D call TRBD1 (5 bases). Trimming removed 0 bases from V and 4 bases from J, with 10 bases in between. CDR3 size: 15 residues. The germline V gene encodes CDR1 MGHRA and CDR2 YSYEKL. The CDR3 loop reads CASSQEGPGNQPQHF. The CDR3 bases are TGCGCCAGCAGCCAAGAAGGACCAGGGAATCAGCCCCAGCATTTT.

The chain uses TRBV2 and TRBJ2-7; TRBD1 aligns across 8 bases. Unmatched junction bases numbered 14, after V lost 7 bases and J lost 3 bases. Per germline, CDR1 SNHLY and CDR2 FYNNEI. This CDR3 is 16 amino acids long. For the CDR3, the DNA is TGTGCCAGCACGGGACAGGTCGAGGGGGGCCTCTACGAGCAGTACTTC. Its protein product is CASTGQVEGGLYEQYF. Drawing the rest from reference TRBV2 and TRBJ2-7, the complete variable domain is EPEVTQTPSHQVTQMGQEVILRCVPISNHLYFYWYRQILGQKVEFLVSFYNNEISEKSEIFDDQFSVERPDGSNFTLKIRSTKLEDSAMYFCASTGQVEGGLYEQYFGPGTRLTVT.

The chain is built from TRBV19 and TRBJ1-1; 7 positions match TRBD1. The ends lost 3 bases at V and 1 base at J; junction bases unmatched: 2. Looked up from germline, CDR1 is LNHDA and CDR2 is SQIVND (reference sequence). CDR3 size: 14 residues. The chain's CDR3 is CASSITGENTEAFF. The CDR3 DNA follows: TGTGCCAGTAGTATCACAGGGGAGAACACTGAAGCTTTCTTT.

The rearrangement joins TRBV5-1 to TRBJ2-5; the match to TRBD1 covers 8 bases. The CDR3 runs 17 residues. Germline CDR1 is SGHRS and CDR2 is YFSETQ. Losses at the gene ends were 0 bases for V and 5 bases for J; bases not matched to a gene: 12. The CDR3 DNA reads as TGCGCCAGCAGCTTGGGAATGGTCAGGGGGCGCAGGGAGACCCAGTACTTC. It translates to CASSLGMVRGRRETQYF.

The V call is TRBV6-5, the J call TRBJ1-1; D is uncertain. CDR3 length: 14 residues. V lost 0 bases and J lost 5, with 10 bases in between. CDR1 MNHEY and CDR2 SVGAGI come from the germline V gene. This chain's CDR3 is CASSYSGRRTEAFF. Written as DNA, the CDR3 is TGTGCCAGCAGTTACTCCGGTAGGCGGACTGAAGCTTTCTTT.

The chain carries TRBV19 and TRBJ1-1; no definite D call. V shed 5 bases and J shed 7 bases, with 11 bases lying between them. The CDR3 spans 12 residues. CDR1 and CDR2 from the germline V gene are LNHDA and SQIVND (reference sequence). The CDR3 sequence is CASSSGRLEAFF. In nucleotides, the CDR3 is TGTGCCAGTAGTTCGGGGAGACTTGAAGCTTTCTTT.

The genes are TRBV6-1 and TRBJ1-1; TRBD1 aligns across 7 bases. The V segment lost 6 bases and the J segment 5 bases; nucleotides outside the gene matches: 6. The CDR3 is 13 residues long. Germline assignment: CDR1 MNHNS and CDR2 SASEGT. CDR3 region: CASRETGRTEAFF. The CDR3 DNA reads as TGTGCCAGCAGAGAGACAGGGCGGACTGAAGCTTTCTTT.

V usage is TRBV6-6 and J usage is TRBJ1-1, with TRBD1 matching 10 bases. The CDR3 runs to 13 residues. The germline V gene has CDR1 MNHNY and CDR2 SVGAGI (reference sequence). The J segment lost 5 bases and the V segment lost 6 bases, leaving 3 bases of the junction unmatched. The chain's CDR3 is CASSPGQGTEAFF. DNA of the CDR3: TGTGCCAGCAGCCCGGGACAGGGGACTGAAGCTTTCTTT.

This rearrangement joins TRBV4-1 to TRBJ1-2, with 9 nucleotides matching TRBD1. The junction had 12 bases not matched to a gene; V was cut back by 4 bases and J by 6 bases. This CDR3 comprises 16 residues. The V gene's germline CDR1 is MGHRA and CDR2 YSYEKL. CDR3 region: CASSPRDRDPRHGYTF. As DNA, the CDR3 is TGCGCCAGCAGCCCCCGGGACAGGGACCCGCGACATGGCTACACCTTC.

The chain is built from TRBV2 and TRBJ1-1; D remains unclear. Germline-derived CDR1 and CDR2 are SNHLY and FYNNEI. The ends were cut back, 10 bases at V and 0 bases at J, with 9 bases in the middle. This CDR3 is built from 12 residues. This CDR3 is CATDRVNTEAFF. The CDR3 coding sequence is TGTGCCACCGACCGGGTGAACACTGAAGCTTTCTTT.

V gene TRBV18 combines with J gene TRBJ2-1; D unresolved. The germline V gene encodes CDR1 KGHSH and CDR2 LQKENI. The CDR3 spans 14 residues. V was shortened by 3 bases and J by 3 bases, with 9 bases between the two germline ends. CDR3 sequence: CASSPQTGYNEQFF. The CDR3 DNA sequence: TGTGCCAGCTCACCGCAGACGGGCTACAATGAGCAGTTCTTC. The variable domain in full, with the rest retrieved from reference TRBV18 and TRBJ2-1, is NAGVMQNPRHLVRRRGQEARLRCSPMKGHSHVYWYRQLPEEGLKFMVYLQKENIIDESGMPKERFSAEFPKEGPSILRIQQVVRGDSAAYFCASSPQTGYNEQFFGPGTRLTVL.

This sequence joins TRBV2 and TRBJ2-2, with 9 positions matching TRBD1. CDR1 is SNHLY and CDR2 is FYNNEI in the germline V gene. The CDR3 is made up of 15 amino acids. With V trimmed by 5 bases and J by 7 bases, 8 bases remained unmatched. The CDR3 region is CASSIRQGVDGELFF. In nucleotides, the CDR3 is TGTGCCAGCAGTATCCGACAGGGGGTTGACGGGGAGCTGTTTTTT.

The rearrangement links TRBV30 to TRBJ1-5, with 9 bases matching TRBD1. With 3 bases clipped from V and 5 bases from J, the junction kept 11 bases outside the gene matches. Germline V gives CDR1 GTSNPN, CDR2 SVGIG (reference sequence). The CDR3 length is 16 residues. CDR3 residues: CAWSPGGTGKDQPQHF. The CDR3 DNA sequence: TGTGCCTGGAGCCCAGGAGGGACAGGGAAGGATCAGCCCCAGCATTTT.

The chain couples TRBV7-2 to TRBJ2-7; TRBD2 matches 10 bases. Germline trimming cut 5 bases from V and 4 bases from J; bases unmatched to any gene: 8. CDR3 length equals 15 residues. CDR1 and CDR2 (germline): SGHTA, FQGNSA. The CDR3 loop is CASSKDPSGSYEQYF. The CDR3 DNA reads TGTGCCAGCAGCAAGGACCCTAGCGGGAGTTACGAGCAGTACTTC.

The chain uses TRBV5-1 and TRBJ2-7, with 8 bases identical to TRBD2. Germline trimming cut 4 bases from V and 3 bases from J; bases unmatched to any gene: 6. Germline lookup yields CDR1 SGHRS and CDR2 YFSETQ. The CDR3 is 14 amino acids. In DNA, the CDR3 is TGCGCCAGCAGCCCCAGCGGGGGAGACTACGAGCAGTACTTC. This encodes CASSPSGGDYEQYF.

In nucleotides, the CDR3 is TGCGCCAGCGGGGGGACGGCTGGGGCCAACGTCCTGACTTTC. Translation gives CASGGTAGANVLTF. The J gene is TRBJ2-6, the V gene TRBV5-1, with a possible D match to TRBD2 (6 bases). The germline V gene encodes CDR1 SGHRS and CDR2 YFSETQ. The length of the CDR3 is 14 residues. The ends were cut back, 7 bases at V and 2 bases at J, with 10 bases in the middle. Full variable domain (rest looked up from reference TRBV5-1 and TRBJ2-6): KAGVTQTPRYLIKTRGQQVTLSCSPISGHRSVSWYQQTPGQGLQFLFEYFSETQRNKGNFPGRFSGRQFSNSRSEMNVSTLELGDSALYLCASGGTAGANVLTFGAGSRLTVL.

Here the CDR3 reads CASSLYGRDGPATQYF. In nucleotides, the CDR3 is TGTGCCAGCAGTTTATATGGGCGCGATGGCCCCGCTACGCAGTATTTT. The V gene is TRBV27, the J gene TRBJ2-3; no reliable D call. The germline gives CDR1 MNHEY, CDR2 SMNVEV (reference sequence). V was shortened by 1 base and J by 8 bases, with 19 bases between the two germline ends. The CDR3 contains 16 residues.

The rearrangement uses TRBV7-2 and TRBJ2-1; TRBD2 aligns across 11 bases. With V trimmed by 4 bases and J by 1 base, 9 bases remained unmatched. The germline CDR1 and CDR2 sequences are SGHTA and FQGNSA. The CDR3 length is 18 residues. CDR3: CASSSQGLAGGSYNEQFF. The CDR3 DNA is TGTGCCAGCAGCTCCCAGGGGTTAGCGGGAGGGTCCTACAATGAGCAGTTCTTC.

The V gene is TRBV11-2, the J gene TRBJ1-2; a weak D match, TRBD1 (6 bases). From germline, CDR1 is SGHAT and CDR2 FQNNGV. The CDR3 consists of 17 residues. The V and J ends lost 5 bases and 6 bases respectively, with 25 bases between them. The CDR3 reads CASSLVGAGGGADGYTF. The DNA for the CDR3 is TGTGCCAGCAGCCTAGTAGGGGCTGGGGGGGGCGCGGATGGCTACACCTTC.

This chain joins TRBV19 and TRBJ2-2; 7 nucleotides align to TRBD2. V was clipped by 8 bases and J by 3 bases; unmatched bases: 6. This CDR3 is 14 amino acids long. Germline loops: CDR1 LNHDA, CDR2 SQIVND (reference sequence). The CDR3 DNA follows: TGTGCCAGTCAGCGGGGAGGGGACACCGGGGAGCTGTTTTTT. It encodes CASQRGGDTGELFF.

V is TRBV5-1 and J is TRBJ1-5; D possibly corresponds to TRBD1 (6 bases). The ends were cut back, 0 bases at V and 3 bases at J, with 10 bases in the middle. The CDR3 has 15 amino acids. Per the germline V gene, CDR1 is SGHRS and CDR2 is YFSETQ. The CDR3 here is CASSLEGGDNQPQHF. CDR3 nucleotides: TGCGCCAGCAGCTTGGAAGGGGGGGACAATCAGCCCCAGCATTTT.

The CDR3 sequence is CASGLDPSEVSYEQYF. In DNA form, the CDR3 reads TGTGCTAGTGGTTTGGACCCCTCGGAGGTCTCCTACGAGCAGTACTTC. The chain has TRBV12-5 and TRBJ2-7; D might be TRBD2 (5 bases). This CDR3 has 16 residues. V gave up 1 base and J gave up 0 bases, with 13 bases separating them. The germline V gene encodes CDR1 LGHNT and CDR2 FRNRAP.

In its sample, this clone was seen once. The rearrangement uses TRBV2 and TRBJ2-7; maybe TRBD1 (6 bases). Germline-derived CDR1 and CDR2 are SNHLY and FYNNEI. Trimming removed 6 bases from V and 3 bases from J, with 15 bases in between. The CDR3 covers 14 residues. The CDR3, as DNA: TGTGCCAGCAGAAGGGACAACGTGAACTACGAGCAGTACTTC. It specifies CASRRDNVNYEQYF.